Shown below are 10 T cell receptor beta chains from a single sample sequenced in a study of T cells in Graves' hyperthyroidism and ophthalmopathy (dated by TCRdb to about 2019). Library prep was done by multiplex PCR. Sequencing relied on an Illumina HiSeq 2000. Amplification of TCR beta CDR3 regions was carried out from RNA transcripts. A first-round RT-PCR of the TCR CDR3 used the HTBI primer set with the Qiagen OneStep RT-PCR kit. TCRdb reran the public reads through fastp at Q25 and MiXCR, keeping productive beta chains. Here each entry gathers all rows of one CDR3 protein and keeps the most common genes and DNA. The sample table lists a few hundred thousand distinct CDR3 sequences, around 46% of them with a count of one. The ten largest account for about 7.8% of the sample. Sequencing was done on a sample of peripheral blood or thyroid tissue (not recorded which). All receptors derive from a woman younger than 30 with Graves' hyperthyroidism.

Comments on this clonotype: This clone may be a read error of a much larger clone one base away. The chain links TRBV5-5 to TRBJ1-2, with TRBD1 identical over 11 bases. The germline gives CDR1 SGHKS, CDR2 YYEKEE (reference sequence). The CDR3 length is 15 residues. This CDR3 reads CACSLAGQGARGYTF. CDR3 nucleotides: TGTGCCTGCAGCTTAGCAGGACAGGGGGCGCGTGGCTACACCTTC.

This clonotype has at least ten counts. The chain carries TRBV6-5 and TRBJ1-4; the D gene is possibly TRBD1 (5 bases). Germline V CDR1 and CDR2: MNHEY, SVGAGI. The CDR3 contains 14 residues. Trimming stripped 7 bases from V and 0 bases from J, with 9 bases between. The CDR3: CASKRQTTNEKLFF. CDR3 sequence (DNA): TGTGCCAGCAAGAGACAGACAACTAATGAAAAACTGTTTTTT.

This clonotype has at least ten counts. The rearrangement uses TRBV29-1 and TRBJ2-2; D is unresolved. The germline V and J ends were trimmed by 1 base and 2 bases, with 5 bases remaining between them. From germline, CDR1 is SQVTM and CDR2 ANQGSEA. CDR3 length: 13 residues. CDR3 residues: CSVEAYNTGELFF. CDR3 DNA sequence: TGCAGCGTTGAAGCCTACAACACCGGGGAGCTGTTTTTT.

This clonotype was seen a few times. V gene TRBV18 combines with J gene TRBJ2-5; TRBD1 is a possible D gene (5 bases). Trimming left V 3 bases short and J 5 bases short, with 10 bases between. Germline CDR1 KGHSH, CDR2 LQKENI. The CDR3 consists of 13 residues. CDR3 DNA: TGTGCCAGCTCACCCGAACAGGTGGAGACCCAGTACTTC. Its protein is CASSPEQVETQYF.

Notes on this clonotype: At one end, the junction sequence differs from germline, possibly due to a read error. This chain links TRBV7-2 with TRBJ1-2, with 7 positions matching TRBD1. From germline, CDR1 is SGHTA and CDR2 FQGNSA. The CDR3 has 17 amino acids. CDR3: CASSPDRNTRHFFGYTF. CDR3 DNA sequence: TGCGCCAGCAGCCCGGACAGGAACACCCGACACTTTTTTGGCTACACCTTC.

The chain combines TRBV20-1 with TRBJ1-1; D ambiguous. Per germline, CDR1 DFQATT and CDR2 SNEGSKA (reference sequence). V shed 3 bases and J shed 3 bases, with 8 bases lying between them. CDR3 length: 12 residues. The CDR3 DNA follows: TGCAGTGCTAGGTCCCAGGACACTGAAGCTTTCTTT. Its protein product is CSARSQDTEAFF.

This clonotype was picked up many times. The chain recombines TRBV12-3 or TRBV12-4 with TRBJ2-2; 10 positions agree with TRBD2. The V and J ends lost 1 base and 3 bases, in that order; junction bases with no gene match: 5. The CDR3 is 17 residues long. The CDR3 spells CASSLVAGGPHTGELFF. In DNA, the CDR3 is TGTGCCAGCAGTTTAGTAGCGGGAGGACCTCACACCGGGGAGCTGTTTTTT.

This clonotype qualifies as medium-sized. The V call is TRBV5-5, the J call TRBJ1-3; possibly TRBD1 for D (5 bases). V lost 0 bases and J lost 2, with 15 bases in between. CDR3 size: 17 residues. Germline loops: CDR1 SGHKS, CDR2 YYEKEE (reference sequence). The CDR3 nucleotides read TGTGCCAGCAGCTTGGTCCCCAACGAGGGGCCTGGAAACACCATATATTTT. Its translation is CASSLVPNEGPGNTIYF. The full variable domain, its missing parts supplied by reference TRBV5-5 and TRBJ1-3, is DAGVTQSPTHLIKTRGQQVTLRCSPISGHKSVSWYQQVLGQGPQFIFQYYEKEERGRGNFPDRFSARQFPNYSSELNVNALLLGDSALYLCASSLVPNEGPGNTIYFGEGSWLTVV.

Many counts were recorded for this clonotype. The gene calls are TRBV29-1 and TRBJ2-7, with D tentatively TRBD1 (6 bases). The V gene lost 6 bases and the J gene lost 4 bases, with 16 bases spanning the gap. Germline assignment: CDR1 SQVTM and CDR2 ANQGSEA. The CDR3 contains 13 residues. CDR3 loop: CSVHRGTSYEQYF. The CDR3 bases are TGCAGCGTCCATCGAGGGACATCATACGAGCAGTACTTC.

Many counts were recorded for this clonotype. This CDR3 is CASSSLLAPGEQYF. Written as DNA, the CDR3 is TGTGCCAGCAGCTCCCTTTTAGCGCCCGGCGAGCAGTACTTC. The J gene is TRBJ2-7, the V gene TRBV7-2; weak D call: TRBD2 (5 bases). The CDR3 covers 14 residues. The germline V gene has CDR1 SGHTA and CDR2 FQGNSA. V was trimmed by 4 bases and J by 6 bases, leaving 16 bases between them.